Each of the 22 T cell receptor beta chains below was sequenced from the same sample in a study of T cell changes during pregnancy in multiple sclerosis. Generated by immunoSEQ multiplex PCR, the TCRdb table keeps only in-frame clones and is missing some. The sample has about 83,000 clones; 91% are singletons. The material was PBMCs, obtained in the first trimester of pregnancy. The source of these receptors is a female donor in good health, serving as a control in a pregnancy study. Some clones in this sample may be carry-over from other donors' samples.

CDR3 DNA sequence: TGCAGCGTTGATGAGGGTTCAGAGACCCAGTACTTC. Amino acid sequence: CSVDEGSETQYF. This chain connects TRBV29-1 to TRBJ2-5; tentatively, D is TRBD2 (5 bases). Looked up from germline, CDR1 is SQVTM and CDR2 is ANQGSEA. This CDR3 comprises 12 residues. V dropped 3 bases and J dropped 4 bases, with 9 bases sitting between them.

The genes are TRBV9 and TRBJ2-6, with TRBD1 identical over 9 bases. CDR1 is SGDLS and CDR2 is YYNGEE in the germline V gene. V shed 0 bases, J shed 3 bases, and the junction held 16 bases outside the gene matches. The length of the CDR3 is 21 residues. In nucleotides, the CDR3 is TGTGCCAGCAGCGTAGGTCTGGGTGGGAGGGACAGGGAAATTGGGGCCAACGTCCTGACTTTC. Its translation is CASSVGLGGRDREIGANVLTF. The whole variable domain, filled in from reference TRBV9 and TRBJ2-6, reads DSGVTQTPKHLITATGQRVTLRCSPRSGDLSVYWYQQSLDQGLQFLIQYYNGEERAKGNILERFSAQQFPDLHSELNLSSLELGDSALYFCASSVGLGGRDREIGANVLTFGAGSRLTVL.

This sequence joins TRBV19 and TRBJ1-4, with 9 bases aligning to TRBD1. Germline lookup yields CDR1 LNHDA and CDR2 SQIVND (reference sequence). The CDR3 loop spans 14 amino acids. With 8 bases clipped from V and 13 bases from J, the junction kept 14 bases outside the gene matches. CDR3 nucleotide sequence: TGTGCCAGTCGACCTACAGGGGGCGGCCTCCGACTGTTTTTT. This translates into CASRPTGGGLRLFF.

This chain links TRBV2 with TRBJ2-2, with D possibly being TRBD2 (6 bases). The CDR3 has 14 amino acids. V lost 7 bases, J lost 4 bases, and 13 bases lay in between. Germline CDR1 is SNHLY and CDR2 is FYNNEI. The CDR3 DNA is TGTGCCAGCAATCCCGGAGGGCCCACCGGGGAGCTGTTTTTT. Its translation: CASNPGGPTGELFF.

V is TRBV9 and J is TRBJ1-6; unclear D gene. Germline CDR1 SGDLS, CDR2 YYNGEE. The CDR3 length is 15 residues. The V gene lost 3 bases and the J gene lost 4 bases, with 11 bases spanning the gap. The CDR3 coding sequence is TGTGCCAGCAGCGGCCGGGAGGCTTATAATTCACCCCTCCACTTT. Translating gives CASSGREAYNSPLHF.

V usage is TRBV5-1 and J usage is TRBJ2-7, with a possible D match to TRBD2 (6 bases). V was pared by 4 bases and J by 0 bases, with 20 bases between. The CDR3 runs 17 residues. The germline V gene encodes CDR1 SGHRS and CDR2 YFSETQ. For the CDR3, the DNA is TGCGCCAGCAGCCTGGGGCCCGGAGGGATTTCCTCCTACGAGCAGTACTTC. It yields the protein CASSLGPGGISSYEQYF. The variable domain in full, with the rest retrieved from reference TRBV5-1 and TRBJ2-7, is KAGVTQTPRYLIKTRGQQVTLSCSPISGHRSVSWYQQTPGQGLQFLFEYFSETQRNKGNFPGRFSGRQFSNSRSEMNVSTLELGDSALYLCASSLGPGGISSYEQYFGPGTRLTVT.

The chain carries TRBV6-5 and TRBJ2-5; 10 bases match TRBD2. The CDR3 is 15 residues long. Germline CDR1 reads MNHEY; CDR2 reads SVGAGI. V lost 6 bases and J lost 2; bases outside the gene matches: 6. The CDR3 here is CASRSGTSEQETQYF. The DNA of the CDR3 is TGTGCCAGCAGATCCGGGACTAGCGAACAAGAGACCCAGTACTTC.

The chain uses TRBV4-1 and TRBJ1-1, with D possibly TRBD1 on 5 matching bases. The germline V gene encodes CDR1 MGHRA and CDR2 YSYEKL. The V and J ends lost 1 base and 7 bases respectively, with 13 bases between them. This CDR3 has 14 amino acids. CDR3 protein: CASSQGAGGGEAFF. The CDR3 nucleotides read TGCGCCAGCAGCCAAGGTGCGGGGGGTGGTGAAGCTTTCTTT.

The sample holds one count of this clone. This chain joins TRBV29-1 and TRBJ1-2; 10 nucleotides agree with TRBD1. Germline loops: CDR1 SQVTM, CDR2 ANQGSEA. The CDR3 sequence is 14 residues long. V lost 6 bases, J lost 8 bases, and 12 bases stayed unmatched. CDR3 coding DNA: TGCAGCGTGGACTCGGGACAGGGGTTGGGGGGCTACACCTTC. It specifies CSVDSGQGLGGYTF.

This chain connects TRBV29-1 to TRBJ2-7; a weak D match, TRBD2 (6 bases). The CDR3 has 11 amino acids. CDR1 is SQVTM and CDR2 is ANQGSEA in the germline V gene. The V gene lost 3 bases and the J gene lost 6 bases, with 9 bases spanning the gap. The DNA of the CDR3 is TGCAGCGTTGACTGGGGAGGCGAGCAGTACTTC. It codes for CSVDWGGEQYF.

This clone was counted only a few times. The chain employs TRBV4-1 and TRBJ1-2; 7 bases align to TRBD1. The CDR3 contains 13 residues. Germline assignment: CDR1 MGHRA and CDR2 YSYEKL. The junction had 4 bases not matched to a gene; V was cut back by 1 base and J by 8 bases. The CDR3: CASSQVQGGGYTF. DNA of the CDR3: TGCGCCAGCAGCCAAGTGCAGGGGGGCGGCTACACCTTC.

The rearrangement links TRBV6-6 to TRBJ1-4; D call uncertain. The V gene's germline CDR1 is MNHNY and CDR2 SVGAGI (reference sequence). Trimming removed 0 bases from V and 8 bases from J, with 7 bases in between. There are 13 residues in the CDR3. CDR3 nucleotide sequence: TGTGCCAGCAGTTACTCCCAGAACGAAAAACTGTTTTTT. This codes for CASSYSQNEKLFF.

This chain joins TRBV18 and TRBJ2-7, with D possibly TRBD2 on 6 matching bases. The V end lost 8 bases, the J end lost 5 bases, and 13 bases lay between the germline ends. CDR3 length equals 12 residues. CDR1 and CDR2 (germline): KGHSH, LQKENI. CDR3 amino acids: CASGGIGDEQYF. In DNA, the CDR3 is TGTGCCAGCGGGGGGATCGGGGACGAGCAGTACTTC.

This clone was counted a single time. The CDR3 DNA reads TGTGCCAGCAGTGAAAGAGGACTCTTGAACACTGAAGCTTTCTTT. Its translation: CASSERGLLNTEAFF. The rearrangement uses TRBV2 and TRBJ1-1, with D hard to call. Looked up from germline, CDR1 is SNHLY and CDR2 is FYNNEI. Trimming left V 2 bases short and J 0 bases short, with 10 bases between. This CDR3 comprises 15 residues.

The chain employs TRBV5-6 and TRBJ2-7; D might be TRBD2 (5 bases). V was clipped by 2 bases and J by 3 bases, with 9 bases between them. The CDR3 is made up of 13 amino acids. CDR1 SGHDT and CDR2 YYEEEE come from the germline V gene. CDR3 in DNA: TGTGCCAGCAGCTTTCCCGGGAACTACGAGCAGTACTTC. Protein product: CASSFPGNYEQYF.

The rearrangement uses TRBV5-6 and TRBJ2-7, with TRBD1 identical over 12 bases. After removal of 4 bases from V and 4 bases from J, the junction contained 6 bases not matched to a gene. Per the germline V gene, CDR1 is SGHDT and CDR2 is YYEEEE. The CDR3 loop spans 15 amino acids. CDR3 region: CASSLRDRGLYEQYF. CDR3 nucleotide sequence: TGTGCCAGCAGCCTCCGGGACAGGGGGCTGTACGAGCAGTACTTC.

The V gene is TRBV7-8, the J gene TRBJ2-3; D perhaps matches TRBD2 (5 bases). Trimming cost V 1 base and J 1 base, with 6 bases left between them. CDR1 and CDR2 from the germline V gene are SGHVS and FQNEAQ. The CDR3 covers 14 residues. The CDR3 here is CASSLGRGTDTQYF. Written as DNA, the CDR3 is TGTGCCAGCAGCTTAGGGCGGGGCACAGATACGCAGTATTTT.

The chain has TRBV5-1 and TRBJ2-7; 12 bases map to TRBD2. This CDR3 contains 15 residues. V shed 0 bases, J shed 4 bases, and the junction held 2 bases outside the gene matches. Germline lookup yields CDR1 SGHRS and CDR2 YFSETQ. CDR3 region: CASSLGTSGIYEQYF. CDR3 DNA sequence: TGCGCCAGCAGCTTGGGGACTAGCGGGATTTACGAGCAGTACTTC.

Only one count was recorded for this clone. The chain links TRBV28 to TRBJ1-1; D is perhaps TRBD1 (6 bases). V dropped 4 bases and J dropped 6 bases, with 9 bases sitting between them. The germline CDR1 and CDR2 sequences are MDHEN and SYDVKM. The CDR3 loop spans 12 amino acids. CDR3 DNA sequence: TGTGCCAGCAGTTACCAGGGGTCTGAAGCTTTCTTT. It encodes CASSYQGSEAFF.

V usage is TRBV19 and J usage is TRBJ1-5; D unresolved. V was clipped by 6 bases and J by 3 bases, with 18 bases between them. The V gene's germline CDR1 is LNHDA and CDR2 SQIVND (reference sequence). The CDR3 contains 16 residues. CDR3 in DNA: TGTGCCAGTAGAACTCCTCTCGACAAATTCAATCAGCCCCAGCATTTT. Its protein is CASRTPLDKFNQPQHF.

V and J are TRBV28 and TRBJ2-4; 7 bases agree with TRBD1. The CDR3 contains 14 residues. CDR1 is MDHEN, CDR2 SYDVKM, per germline. The trim removed 7 bases at V and 2 bases at J, leaving 5 bases unmatched. The DNA for the CDR3 is TGTGCCAGCAACCAGGGGGTCCCCAAAAACATTCAGTACTTC. It is translated as CASNQGVPKNIQYF.

The V and J genes are TRBV29-1 and TRBJ2-3, with D possibly TRBD1 on 6 matching bases. CDR1 and CDR2 from the germline V gene are SQVTM and ANQGSEA. With 7 bases removed from V and 0 bases from J, the gap between germline ends came to 14 bases. This CDR3 is built from 14 residues. CDR3 in DNA: TGCAGCGGTGCCCAACAGGGCAGCACAGATACGCAGTATTTT. This sequence encodes CSGAQQGSTDTQYF.